The clone carrying this T cell receptor beta chain was counted a single time. The data derive from a study of T cell repertoires in ileal Crohn's disease. The CDR3 covers 14 residues. Germline CDR1 is LNHDA and CDR2 is SQIVND (reference sequence). Trimming cost V 6 bases and J 6 bases; bases outside gene matches: 7. Generated by immunoSEQ multiplex PCR, the TCRdb table keeps only in-frame clones and is missing some. The sample carries just under 7,500 clones, approximately 82% recorded once. The chain couples TRBV19 to TRBJ2-2; 7 bases map to TRBD1. This TCR was sampled from an adult with Crohn's disease. Sequenced input: ileal tissue. The CDR3 region is CASRPYTGAGELFF. DNA of the CDR3: TGTGCCAGTAGACCCTACACAGGGGCCGGGGAGCTGTTTTTT.